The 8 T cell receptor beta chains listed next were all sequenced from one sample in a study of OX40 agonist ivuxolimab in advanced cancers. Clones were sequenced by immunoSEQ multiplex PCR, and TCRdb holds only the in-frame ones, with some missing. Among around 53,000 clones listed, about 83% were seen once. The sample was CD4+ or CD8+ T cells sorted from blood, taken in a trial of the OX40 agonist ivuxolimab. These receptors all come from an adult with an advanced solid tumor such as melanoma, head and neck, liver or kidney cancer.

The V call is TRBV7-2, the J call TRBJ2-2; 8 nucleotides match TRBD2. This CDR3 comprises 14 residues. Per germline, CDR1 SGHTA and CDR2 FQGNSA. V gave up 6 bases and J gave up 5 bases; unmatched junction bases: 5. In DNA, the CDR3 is TGTGCCAGCAGAAGAGCGGGGGCAACCGGGGAGCTGTTTTTT. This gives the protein CASRRAGATGELFF. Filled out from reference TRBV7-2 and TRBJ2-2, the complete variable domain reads GAGVSQSPSNKVTEKGKDVELRCDPISGHTALYWYRQSLGQGLEFLIYFQGNSAPDKSGLPSDRFSAERTGGSVSTLTIQRTQQEDSAVYLCASRRAGATGELFFGEGSRLTVL.

The CDR3 bases are TGTGCCAGCAGCCTCCCGGGACTAGCTACGGGGGAGCTGTTTTTT. Translated: CASSLPGLATGELFF. This chain links TRBV7-9 with TRBJ2-2; 9 positions agree with TRBD2. The CDR3 runs 15 residues. The trim removed 5 bases at V and 8 bases at J, leaving 9 bases unmatched. Germline lookup yields CDR1 SEHNR and CDR2 FQNEAQ (reference sequence).

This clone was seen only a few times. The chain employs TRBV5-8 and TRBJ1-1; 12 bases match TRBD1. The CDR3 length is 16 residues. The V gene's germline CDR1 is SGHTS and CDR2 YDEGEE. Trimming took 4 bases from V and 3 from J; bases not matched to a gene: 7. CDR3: CASSRRDRGLYTEAFF. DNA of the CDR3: TGTGCCAGCAGCCGGCGGGACAGGGGGCTGTACACTGAAGCTTTCTTT.

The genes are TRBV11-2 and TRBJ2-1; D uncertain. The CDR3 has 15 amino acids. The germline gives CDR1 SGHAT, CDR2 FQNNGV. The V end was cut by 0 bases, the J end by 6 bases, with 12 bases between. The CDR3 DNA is TGTGCCAGCAGCTTAGATCAGGATACTTCCAATGAGCAGTTCTTC. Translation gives CASSLDQDTSNEQFF. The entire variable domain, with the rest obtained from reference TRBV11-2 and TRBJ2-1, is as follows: EAGVAQSPRYKIIEKRQSVAFWCNPISGHATLYWYQQILGQGPKLLIQFQNNGVVDDSQLPKDRFSAERLKGVDSTLKIQPAKLEDSAVYLCASSLDQDTSNEQFFGPGTRLTVL.

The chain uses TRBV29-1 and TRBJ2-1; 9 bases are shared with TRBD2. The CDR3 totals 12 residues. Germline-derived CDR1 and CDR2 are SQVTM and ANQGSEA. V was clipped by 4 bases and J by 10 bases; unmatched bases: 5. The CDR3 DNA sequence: TGCAGCGTTGTTACTAGCGGGCCGGAGCAGTTCTTC. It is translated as CSVVTSGPEQFF.

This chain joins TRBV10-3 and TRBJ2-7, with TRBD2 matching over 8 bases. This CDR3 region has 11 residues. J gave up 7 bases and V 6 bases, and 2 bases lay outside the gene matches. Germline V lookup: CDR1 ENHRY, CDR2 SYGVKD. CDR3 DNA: TGTGCCATCAGAGGACTAGCAGAGCAGTACTTC. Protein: CAIRGLAEQYF.

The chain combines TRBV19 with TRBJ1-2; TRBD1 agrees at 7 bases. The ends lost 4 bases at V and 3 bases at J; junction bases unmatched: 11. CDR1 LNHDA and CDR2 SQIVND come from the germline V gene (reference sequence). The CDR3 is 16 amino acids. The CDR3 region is CASSRQRTGAYYGYTF. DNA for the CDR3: TGTGCCAGTAGTAGGCAGAGGACAGGAGCCTACTATGGCTACACCTTC. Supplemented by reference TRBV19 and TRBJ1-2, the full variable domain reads DGGITQSPKYLFRKEGQNVTLSCEQNLNHDAMYWYRQDPGQGLRLIYYSQIVNDFQKGDIAEGYSVSREKKESFPLTVTSAQKNPTAFYLCASSRQRTGAYYGYTFGSGTRLTVV.

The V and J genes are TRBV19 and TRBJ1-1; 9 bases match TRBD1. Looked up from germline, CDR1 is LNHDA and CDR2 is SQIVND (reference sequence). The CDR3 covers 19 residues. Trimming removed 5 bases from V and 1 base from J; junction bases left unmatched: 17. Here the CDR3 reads CASSVTPAQGQGGNTEAFF. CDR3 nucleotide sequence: TGTGCCAGTAGTGTAACCCCTGCCCAGGGACAGGGAGGGAACACTGAAGCTTTCTTT.